This T cell receptor (beta chain) comes out of a study of blood T cells in healthy people across ages. A J-beta primer mix and a sample-barcoded 5' primer were used in a second PCR of roughly 6 to 11 cycles. CDR3-containing paired-end reads numbered at least 2.5 million in each sample. Each CDR3 protein gets one entry after TCRdb re-called the 5' RACE reads with MiXCR. This table has fewer than 1,200,000 distinct CDR3 sequences, about 23% appearing once. Each donor gave ten milliliters of peripheral blood. The CDR3 consists of 14 residues. Trimming stripped 2 bases from V and 0 bases from J, with 9 bases between. Germline V lookup: CDR1 SGHKS, CDR2 YYEKEE (reference sequence). The same sample was also studied in work on T cells of mothers and their children. Per that paper: Donation was provided by three healthy Caucasian mothers along with their six children. Inherited differences only slightly affect thymic shaping of TCR recombination output.

The rearrangement uses TRBV5-5 and TRBJ2-7, with D tentatively TRBD2 (6 bases). Input material: blood. The clonotype was recovered from a girl aged 2 to 10 in good health. CDR3 sequence: CASSFYGGSYEQYF. The CDR3 nucleotides are TGTGCCAGCAGCTTTTACGGGGGCTCCTACGAGCAGTACTTC.